A single sample gave rise to the 24 T cell receptor beta chains below, sequenced in a study of spatial heterogeneity in lung cancer. The sample's time point: sample taken at primary tumor resection. These receptors have no known antigen. MiXCR, applied by TCRdb to the 5' RACE reads, yields one record per CDR3 protein. Among about 5,100 distinct CDR3 sequences listed, roughly 7% were seen once. General study findings and limits: Mutation tallies in tumors tracked expanded intratumoral alpha and beta TCR counts.

This specimen was lung tumor tissue, taken at surgery. These receptor sequences come from a male donor with early-stage non-small cell lung cancer.

Relative to its sample, this clonotype is medium-sized. This rearrangement joins TRBV2 to TRBJ1-2; TRBD1 agrees at 7 bases. This CDR3 has 14 amino acids. Germline V gives CDR1 SNHLY, CDR2 FYNNEI. V trimming: 7 bases; J trimming: 11 bases; junction bases outside the gene matches: 16. The CDR3 region is CASNNGQEGNVYTF. DNA of the CDR3: TGTGCCAGCAATAATGGACAGGAGGGGAATGTGTACACCTTC. Using reference TRBV2 and TRBJ1-2 for the parts outside the CDR3, the full variable domain is EPEVTQTPSHQVTQMGQEVILRCVPISNHLYFYWYRQILGQKVEFLVSFYNNEISEKSEIFDDQFSVERPDGSNFTLKIRSTKLEDSAMYFCASNNGQEGNVYTFGSGTRLTVV.

This clonotype was counted ten times or more. J is TRBJ1-2 and V is TRBV10-3; D possibly corresponds to TRBD1 (5 bases). This CDR3 spans 14 amino acids. Per germline, CDR1 ENHRY and CDR2 SYGVKD. V was shortened by 6 bases and J by 0 bases, with 11 bases between the two germline ends. CDR3 protein: CAISGDGPNYGYTF. Written as DNA, the CDR3 is TGTGCCATCAGCGGGGACGGCCCTAACTATGGCTACACCTTC.

This clonotype occurred many times. The chain links TRBV7-6 to TRBJ2-7; the match to TRBD2 covers 10 bases. The V gene's germline CDR1 is SGHVS and CDR2 FNYEAQ. J was trimmed by 9 bases and V by 5 bases; bases with no gene match: 13. The CDR3 has 15 amino acids. CDR3 bases: TGTGCCAGCAGCGACAGGACTAGCGGAGCGGTAGGGCAGTACTTC. Its translation: CASSDRTSGAVGQYF.

This clonotype was counted ten times or more. The chain employs TRBV6-2 or TRBV6-3 and TRBJ1-5; no clear D. The V gene's germline CDR1 is MNHEY and CDR2 SVGEGT. The CDR3 sequence is 12 residues long. Between the trimmed V and J ends, which lost 7 bases and 1 base, there was a span of 5 bases. In nucleotides, the CDR3 is TGTGCCAGCACCACCAGCAATCAGCCCCAGCATTTT. It codes for CASTTSNQPQHF.

This clonotype was counted many times. The chain has TRBV7-8 and TRBJ1-4; 8 bases map to TRBD1. Germline CDR1 SGHVS, CDR2 FQNEAQ. With 5 bases clipped from V and 0 bases from J, the junction kept 5 bases outside the gene matches. CDR3 length: 16 residues. The CDR3 region has the DNA TGTGCCAGCAGCCTGGACAGGGTTTCAACTAATGAAAAACTGTTTTTT. Protein product: CASSLDRVSTNEKLFF.

This clonotype came up many times. The chain couples TRBV7-2 to TRBJ2-1; 8 bases are a match to TRBD2. The CDR3 has 16 residues. Germline values: CDR1 SGHTA, CDR2 FQGNSA. Trimming took 5 bases from V and 1 from J; bases not matched to a gene: 7. The CDR3 loop reads CASSRDSGASYNEQFF. The CDR3 DNA reads TGTGCCAGCAGCCGGGATAGCGGGGCTTCCTACAATGAGCAGTTCTTC.

This clonotype was picked up many times. This rearrangement joins TRBV28 to TRBJ2-4, with no clear D. Trimming removed 4 bases at V and 2 bases at J, with 9 bases between. The CDR3 sequence is 14 residues long. Germline loops: CDR1 MDHEN, CDR2 SYDVKM. CDR3 sequence (DNA): TGTGCCAGCAGTTGGGTCGTAACCAAAAACATTCAGTACTTC. Translating it yields CASSWVVTKNIQYF. The variable domain in full, with the rest retrieved from reference TRBV28 and TRBJ2-4, is DVKVTQSSRYLVKRTGEKVFLECVQDMDHENMFWYRQDPGLGLRLIYFSYDVKMKEKGDIPEGYSVSREKKERFSLILESASTNQTSMYLCASSWVVTKNIQYFGAGTRLSVL.

At least ten counts were recorded for this clonotype. The CDR3, as DNA: TGCGCCAGCAGCCAAAATCCGGGCATAAGCGGTTACGAGCAGTACTTC. Protein: CASSQNPGISGYEQYF. The rearrangement uses TRBV5-1 and TRBJ2-7, with a weak D call TRBD2 (5 bases). Per germline, CDR1 SGHRS and CDR2 YFSETQ. The CDR3 is 16 amino acids. V lost 4 bases and J lost 4, with 21 bases in between.

This clonotype was seen ten or more times. J is TRBJ2-1 and V is TRBV4-1; 12 nucleotides match TRBD2. The V gene's germline CDR1 is MGHRA and CDR2 YSYEKL. This CDR3 region has 15 residues. V shed 6 bases, J shed 6 bases, and the junction held 6 bases outside the gene matches. The CDR3, as DNA: TGCGCCAGCAGAAACGGACTAGCGGGGAGCAATGAGCAGTTCTTC. Protein product: CASRNGLAGSNEQFF.

In its sample, this clonotype ranks as large (0.1 to 1%). The chain recombines TRBV4-1 with TRBJ2-3, with a weak D call TRBD1 (6 bases). Germline V CDR1 and CDR2: MGHRA, YSYEKL. Trimming removed 1 base from V and 1 base from J, with 12 bases in between. The CDR3 extends over 16 amino acids. The CDR3 DNA is TGCGCCAGCAGCCAAGCCGGACAGAGCCGCACAGATACGCAGTATTTT. Translating it yields CASSQAGQSRTDTQYF.

In this sample, this clonotype turned up many times. This rearrangement joins TRBV20-1 to TRBJ1-2, with D uncertain. CDR3 length: 12 amino acids. Germline CDR1 and CDR2: DFQATT and SNEGSKA (reference sequence). The V end was cut by 0 bases, the J end by 2 bases, with 4 bases between. The CDR3 here is CSAREGNYGYTF. CDR3 sequence (DNA): TGCAGTGCTAGAGAAGGGAACTATGGCTACACCTTC.

This clonotype was observed at least ten times. The CDR3 loop is CASSLRGGYQPQHF. Here the CDR3 DNA reads TGTGCCAGCAGTTTAAGAGGGGGCTATCAGCCCCAGCATTTT. The gene calls are TRBV27 and TRBJ1-5, with 7 bases fitting TRBD1. Looked up from germline, CDR1 is MNHEY and CDR2 is SMNVEV (reference sequence). V lost 2 bases, J lost 5 bases, and 3 bases stayed unmatched. This CDR3 spans 14 amino acids.

This clonotype was picked up many times. The J gene is TRBJ2-3, the V gene TRBV11-3, with 11 bases identical to TRBD2. The CDR3 has 14 amino acids. V gave up 3 bases and J gave up 6 bases; unmatched junction bases: 2. CDR1 and CDR2 (germline): SGHNT, YENEEA. The CDR3 loop is CASSFTSGSDTQYF. CDR3 nucleotides: TGTGCCAGCAGCTTCACTAGCGGGAGCGATACGCAGTATTTT.

In its sample, this clonotype was seen many times. The V and J genes are TRBV5-6 and TRBJ2-1, with 9 bases aligning to TRBD2. Germline-derived CDR1 and CDR2 are SGHDT and YYEEEE. The CDR3 loop spans 16 amino acids. Trimming removed 2 bases from V and 9 bases from J; junction bases left unmatched: 12. The CDR3 sequence is CASSFRVAGVRSEQFF. As DNA, the CDR3 is TGTGCCAGCAGCTTTAGGGTAGCGGGAGTCAGGAGTGAGCAGTTCTTC.

This clonotype is labeled as medium-sized. The chain carries TRBV5-6 and TRBJ2-7; D remains ambiguous. The CDR3 is 11 amino acids. Germline V lookup: CDR1 SGHDT, CDR2 YYEEEE. V shed 4 bases and J shed 0 bases, with 2 bases lying between them. CDR3 nucleotides: TGTGCCAGCAGCCACTCCTACGAGCAGTACTTC. Protein product: CASSHSYEQYF. Drawing the rest from reference TRBV5-6 and TRBJ2-7, the complete variable domain is DAGVTQSPTHLIKTRGQQVTLRCSPKSGHDTVSWYQQALGQGPQFIFQYYEEEERQRGNFPDRFSGHQFPNYSSELNVNALLLGDSALYLCASSHSYEQYFGPGTRLTVT.

The chain carries TRBV7-4 and TRBJ2-1; a possible D gene is TRBD1 (5 bases). The V end lost 7 bases, the J end lost 7 bases, and 14 bases lay between the germline ends. This CDR3 is built from 13 residues. Germline loops: CDR1 SGHVT, CDR2 SQSDAQ. This chain's CDR3 is CASTQGVMNEQFF. The CDR3 nucleotides read TGTGCCAGCACCCAAGGGGTGATGAATGAGCAGTTCTTC.

This clonotype has a count of ten or more. The chain employs TRBV6-1 and TRBJ1-5; no clear D. With 8 bases removed from V and 0 bases from J, the gap between germline ends came to 14 bases. The CDR3 runs to 15 residues. Germline CDR1 reads MNHNS; CDR2 reads SASEGT. CDR3 nucleotides: TGTGCCAGCCGGGAGTCCGCAGATAGCAATCAGCCCCAGCATTTT. It encodes CASRESADSNQPQHF.

This clonotype was counted many times. The chain carries TRBV20-1 and TRBJ2-3; 13 bases fit TRBD2. V lost 3 bases, J lost 6 bases, and 0 bases stayed unmatched. Germline lookup yields CDR1 DFQATT and CDR2 SNEGSKA (reference sequence). The CDR3 is made up of 13 amino acids. CDR3 bases: TGCAGTGCTAGGACTAGCGGGGGGGATACGCAGTATTTT. Translating it yields CSARTSGGDTQYF.

This clonotype appeared many times. The chain recombines TRBV10-3 with TRBJ2-7; 14 bases match TRBD2. The CDR3 consists of 17 residues. Germline V gene lookup returns CDR1 ENHRY and CDR2 SYGVKD. V lost 5 bases to trimming and J lost 4 bases; unmatched junction nucleotides: 10. The CDR3 is CAISSPGLAGVPYEQYF. The CDR3 DNA reads TGTGCCATCAGTTCCCCGGGACTAGCGGGAGTTCCATACGAGCAGTACTTC.

By share, this clonotype counts as medium-sized. J is TRBJ1-5 and V is TRBV12-3 or TRBV12-4; TRBD1 matches 10 bases. The V and J ends lost 6 bases and 7 bases, in that order; junction bases with no gene match: 9. The CDR3 runs 15 residues. CDR3 amino acids: CASSPKRTGGQPQHF. The CDR3 region has the DNA TGTGCCAGCAGCCCTAAGCGGACAGGGGGACAGCCCCAGCATTTT.

This clonotype was counted at least ten times. The chain uses TRBV30 and TRBJ2-2, with D perhaps being TRBD1 or TRBD2 (6 bases each). The germline V gene encodes CDR1 GTSNPN and CDR2 SVGIG (reference sequence). Trimming shortened V by 4 bases and J by 0 bases, and 9 bases separated the two germline ends. The CDR3 loop spans 14 amino acids. As DNA, the CDR3 is TGTGCCTGGAAAGGGGGGCCGAACACCGGGGAGCTGTTTTTT. The encoded protein is CAWKGGPNTGELFF.

This clonotype ranks as medium-sized. The chain carries TRBV6-6 and TRBJ2-7; maybe TRBD2 (5 bases). In germline, CDR1 is MNHNY, CDR2 SVGAGI (reference sequence). V lost 0 bases, J lost 3 bases, and 12 bases lay in between. CDR3 length: 15 residues. The CDR3, as DNA: TGTGCCAGCAGTTACTCGTGGGAGTCCCACTACGAGCAGTACTTC. This encodes CASSYSWESHYEQYF.

This clonotype was recorded at least ten times. This sequence joins TRBV4-1 and TRBJ1-3; D is undetermined. Germline CDR1 is MGHRA and CDR2 is YSYEKL. CDR3 length: 12 residues. Trimming stripped 1 base from V and 2 bases from J, with 0 bases between. DNA for the CDR3: TGCGCCAGCAGCCAAGCTGGAAACACCATATATTTT. Amino acid sequence: CASSQAGNTIYF.

The chain is built from TRBV7-3 and TRBJ2-3; D unclear. From germline, CDR1 is SGHTA and CDR2 FQGTGA. The CDR3 runs to 14 residues. The V gene lost 2 bases and the J gene lost 2 bases, with 8 bases spanning the gap. DNA for the CDR3: TGTGCCAGCAGCTTACTGGGGTCCACAGATACGCAGTATTTT. Protein product: CASSLLGSTDTQYF.